This TCR beta chain comes out of a study of identifying expanded T cells in peripheral blood. Study results and limitations: Across healthy donors, higher total template counts meant significantly greater approximately two-week count variance. Differentially abundant clones: roughly 1.2 between replicates, about 16 at 2 to 3 weeks, 18 to 20 at four.

V was clipped by 8 bases and J by 1 base; unmatched bases: 15. This CDR3 comprises 17 residues. Germline values: CDR1 MNHEY, CDR2 SMNVEV (reference sequence). Profiling relied on immunoSEQ multiplex PCR, and the TCRdb table lists in-frame clones only, not all of them. The sample lists 80,000 or so clones, 70% to 90% occurring once. For this clone: Antigen: not known.

During the collection period, no donor immune events like infections were recorded. Sequenced material: blood. The receptor's source is a person aged 18-70 years in good health. The rearrangement links TRBV27 to TRBJ2-7, with 9 nucleotides matching TRBD2. The CDR3 region has the DNA TGTGCCAGCTGGACGGCACTAGCGGGTCTTCCTTCCTACGAGCAGTACTTC. Translating gives CASWTALAGLPSYEQYF.